This TCR beta chain was found in a study of cytomegalovirus exposure and HLA in healthy donors. General study findings and limits: The authors considered a cluster of highly shared sequence variants likely to be a sequencing artifact.

The PCR employed 60 Vbeta primers together with 13 Jbeta primers. Assay used: immunoSEQ multiplex PCR; TCRdb lists only in-frame clones, some missing. The data show about 62,000 clones, 80% to 90% seen once. V shed 0 bases and J 2 bases; nucleotides not matched to a gene: 4. This CDR3 spans 17 amino acids. CDR1 and CDR2 from the germline V gene are SGDLS and YYNGEE. Notes on this clone: What it binds is unknown.

The sequence was obtained from a woman aged 30 to 39 in good health and CMV-seronegative. Sequencing input: PBMCs. V usage is TRBV9 and J usage is TRBJ2-4; 11 nucleotides align to TRBD2. The CDR3 region has the DNA TGTGCCAGCAGCGTAGAGACTAGCGGGGCCTCCAAAAACATTCAGTACTTC. Translation gives CASSVETSGASKNIQYF.